This record concerns one T cell receptor (beta chain) sequence. The antigen it binds to is not known. The input lacks base qualities; no much larger clone sits a single base away. Via the germline V gene (reference sequence), CDR1 is LNHDA and CDR2 SQIVND. Trimming removed 0 bases from V and 4 bases from J, leaving 9 bases between the germline ends. Including cysteine and phenylalanine, the CDR3 has 14 amino acids. Only the CDR3 part of the read is kept: 42 bases, read in frame from the first base. The data are from a study of CD8 T cells in Susac syndrome (dated by TCRdb to between 2019 and 2020). With respect to the entire study: Among the Susac syndrome patients who were sequenced, clinically active disease was present in over 5 and clinical remission was observed in fewer than 10. At blood withdrawal, Susac syndrome patients were therapy-naive, treated with corticosteroids (with IVIg additionally given to some), or treated with IVIg alone. Whether CD8+ T cell activation and differentiation in Susac syndrome was antigen driven was tested using repertoire sequencing.

Peripheral blood CD8+ and CD4+ T cells from healthy donors, Susac syndrome patients and multiple sclerosis patients were profiled by high-throughput TCR beta sequencing. Susac syndrome patients met recently defined diagnostic criteria for definite or probable disease. Bulk CD8+ and CD4+ T cells were purified by magnetic negative isolation, while CD8+ TEMRA cells were enriched using FACS. Blood was drawn into EDTA tubes, processed within 24 hours, and PBMCs were isolated by density gradient centrifugation. PBMCs intended for TCR sequencing were cryopreserved in liquid nitrogen and thawed later in a water bath at 37 degrees C. The sorted or isolated CD4+, CD8+ and CD8+ TEMRA cells reached a purity of at least 90%. What the work shows at the level of the full study, not this receptor alone: The CD4+ T cell repertoire of patients with Susac syndrome showed no detectable clonal expansion. The TCR sequencing and HLA analysis was acknowledged to have included a relatively small number of individuals.

RNA was extracted with the RNeasy kit and roughly 0.45 to 1 ug was reverse transcribed using random hexamers. TCR beta CDR3 regions were amplified with the immunoSEQ multiplex PCR assay covering 54 Vbeta and 13 Jbeta segments. Bias from PCR amplification was corrected by using a synthetic template baseline for primer optimization and for computational correction. On the authors' methods: Reads were annotated to V, D and J genes according to IMGT and were analyzed with immunoSEQ Analyzer, with only productive sequences retained. Clonality was computed as one minus Shannon entropy normalized by log2 of the number of productive unique sequences. Public and private clones were assessed among the 100 most prevalent clones of each patient and control. A clone was defined as Susac-specific if it was absent from the healthy and MS cohorts, from 1052 published viral clones and from other ImmuneACCESS disease sequences. The public reads were run again by TCRdb, first through fastp at Q25 and then through MiXCR, and only productive beta chains were kept. Every CDR3 protein is listed once, alongside the most common genes and DNA of its rows. Clone size and V and J calls follow TCRdb, not the original study. The sample contains some 200,000 distinct CDR3 sequences, 91% of them found a single time. Roughly 0.087% of the sample rests with the top ten.

The sample was CD4+ T cells from PBMCs. The sequence derives from a human donor with Susac syndrome. The V gene is TRBV19 and the J gene is TRBJ1-2; no D gene can be assigned with confidence. The CDR3 reads CASSIDVRSYGYTF. The DNA sequence is as follows: TGTGCCAGTAGTATAGATGTCCGGAGCTATGGCTACACCTTC. The variable domain in full, with residues beyond the CDR3 obtained from the reference TRBV19 and TRBJ1-2 genes, is DGGITQSPKYLFRKEGQNVTLSCEQNLNHDAMYWYRQDPGQGLRLIYYSQIVNDFQKGDIAEGYSVSREKKESFPLTVTSAQKNPTAFYLCASSIDVRSYGYTFGSGTRLTVV.